This TCR beta chain was sequenced for a study of T cells after yellow fever vaccination. UMIs and a universal primer site were added when TCR cDNA was made by 5'RACE template switching. TCRdb reprocessed the 5' RACE reads via MiXCR and lists one record per CDR3 protein. The data show 500,000 to 650,000 distinct CDR3 sequences, roughly a sixth seen once. This clonotype was recorded a few times. Its antigen is not known. Looked up from germline, CDR1 is SGHTA and CDR2 is FQGNSA. The CDR3 extends over 13 amino acids. Trimming cost V 1 base and J 10 bases; bases outside gene matches: 4. Study results and caveats: Booster samples showed a return of most primary-vaccination clones (roughly 96% CD4, 85% to 90% CD8).

The chain recombines TRBV7-2 with TRBJ1-1; 9 bases agree with TRBD1. The TCR comes from a man aged 18-30 years who received the YFV17D yellow fever vaccine. The input for sequencing was PBMCs, taken 5 to 6 days after the first yellow fever vaccination. In DNA form, the CDR3 reads TGTGCCAGCAGCTTAGAGGGACAGGGATTAGCTTTCTTT. Translated: CASSLEGQGLAFF.